The rows below give T cell receptor beta chains drawn from one sample of a study of blood T cell repertoires in COVID-19. Using immunoSEQ multiplex PCR, the repertoire was profiled, and TCRdb retains in-frame clones only, with some absent. This table has 200,000 to 250,000 clones, approximately 90% appearing once. The sample taken for sequencing was peripheral blood. The receptor set was obtained from a man aged 55 to 69 who had recovered from COVID-19. CDR3s include the opening cysteine and the closing phenylalanine or tryptophan. A D gene is named only where the DNA matches it firmly. Some rows mark clone size as missing; the rest say once, few, many or name a class of expanded clone.

TGTGCCAGCAAGACGGGAACCCTGAACACCATATATTTT,CASKTGTLNTIYF,TRBJ1-3,-,TRBV6-5,-
TGTGCCAGCAGTTTCCCCCGGGGTCCCACTGAAGCTTTCTTT,CASSFPRGPTEAFF,TRBJ1-1,-,TRBV28,-
TGTGCCAGCAGCCAAGATTTGCTGGGCATAGACACCATATATTTT,CASSQDLLGIDTIYF,TRBJ1-3,-,TRBV3-1/TRBV3-2,-
TGTGCCAGCAGTTTATGGACAGGGAACTACGAGCAGTACTTC,CASSLWTGNYEQYF,TRBJ2-7,-,TRBV27,TRBD1
TGTGCCAGCAGTTTTTCGGTTGGGGCTACACCCCTCCACTTT,CASSFSVGATPLHF,TRBJ1-6,few,TRBV27,-
TGTGCCAGCAGCTTGGACAGGGTAAACACTGAAGCTTTCTTT,CASSLDRVNTEAFF,TRBJ1-1,-,TRBV5-4,-
TGTGCCAGCAGTAAAGGACAGGGGCCCTATAATGAAAAACTGTTTTTT,CASSKGQGPYNEKLFF,TRBJ1-4,-,TRBV6-2/TRBV6-3,TRBD1
TGTGCCTGGAGTGATGCAGGGGCCGATAATTCACCCCTCCACTTT,CAWSDAGADNSPLHF,TRBJ1-6,-,TRBV30,-
TGTGCCAGCAGCGTAGGGGGCGCGGGCTACACCTTC,CASSVGGAGYTF,TRBJ1-2,-,TRBV9,-
TGTGCCAGCAGTTTAGCTAGCGGGATGATCTACGAGCAGTACTTC,CASSLASGMIYEQYF,TRBJ2-7,-,TRBV28,TRBD2
TGCGCCAGCAGCTTGGCCCTCGAACAGGGGAGAACTTTCTTT,CASSLALEQGRTFF,TRBJ1-1,once,TRBV5-1,TRBD1
TGTGCCACCAGTGATGCAGGGGATAGCAATCAGCCCCAGCATTTT,CATSDAGDSNQPQHF,TRBJ1-5,-,TRBV24-1,-
TGTGCCAGTAGCCCAGCTAGCGGGGGGTCCGGGGAGCTGTTTTTT,CASSPASGGSGELFF,TRBJ2-2,once,TRBV19,TRBD2
TGTGCCAGCAGCCGGACAGGGGGTGATTACAATGAGCAGTTCTTC,CASSRTGGDYNEQFF,TRBJ2-1,-,TRBV7-3,TRBD1
TGTGCCGGAAGGACAGGGAATTCACCCCTCCACTTT,CAGRTGNSPLHF,TRBJ1-6,-,TRBV19,TRBD1
TGTGCCAGCAGCCGTAACAGGGTTCCCTACGAGCAGTACTTC,CASSRNRVPYEQYF,TRBJ2-7,-,TRBV3-1/TRBV3-2,-
TGTGCCAGTAGTATGGACAGGGGAGGCAATCAGCCCCAGCATTTT,CASSMDRGGNQPQHF,TRBJ1-5,-,TRBV19,TRBD1